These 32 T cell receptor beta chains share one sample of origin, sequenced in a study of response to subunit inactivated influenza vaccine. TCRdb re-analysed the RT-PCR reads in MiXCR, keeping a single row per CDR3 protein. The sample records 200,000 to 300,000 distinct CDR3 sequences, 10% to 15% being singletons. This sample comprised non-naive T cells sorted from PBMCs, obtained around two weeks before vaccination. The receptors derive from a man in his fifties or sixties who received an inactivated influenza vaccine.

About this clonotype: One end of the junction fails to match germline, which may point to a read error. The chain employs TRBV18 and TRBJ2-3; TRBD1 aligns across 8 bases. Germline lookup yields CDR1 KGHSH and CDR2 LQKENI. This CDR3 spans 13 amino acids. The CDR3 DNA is TGTGCCAACTCAGGGGGCCCTACAGATACGCAGTATTTT. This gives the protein CANSGGPTDTQYF.

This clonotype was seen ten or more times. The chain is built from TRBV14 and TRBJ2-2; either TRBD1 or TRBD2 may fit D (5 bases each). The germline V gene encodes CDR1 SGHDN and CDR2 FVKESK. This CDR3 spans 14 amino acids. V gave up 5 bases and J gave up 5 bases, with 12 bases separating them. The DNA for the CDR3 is TGTGCCAGCAGCTCGGGACGTAGGACCGGGGAGCTGTTTTTT. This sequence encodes CASSSGRRTGELFF.

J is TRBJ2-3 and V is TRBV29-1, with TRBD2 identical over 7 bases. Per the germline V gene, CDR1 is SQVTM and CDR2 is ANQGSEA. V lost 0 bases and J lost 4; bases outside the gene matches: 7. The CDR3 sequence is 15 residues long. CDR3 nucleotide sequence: TGCAGCGTTGAAGATCGGCGCGGGAGTTCAGATACGCAGTATTTT. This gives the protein CSVEDRRGSSDTQYF.

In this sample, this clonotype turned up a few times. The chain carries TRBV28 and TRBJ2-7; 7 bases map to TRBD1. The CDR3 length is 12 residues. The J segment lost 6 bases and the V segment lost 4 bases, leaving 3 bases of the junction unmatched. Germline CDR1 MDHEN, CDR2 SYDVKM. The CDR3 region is CASSSTGFEQYF. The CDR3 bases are TGTGCCAGCAGTTCGACAGGGTTCGAGCAGTACTTC.

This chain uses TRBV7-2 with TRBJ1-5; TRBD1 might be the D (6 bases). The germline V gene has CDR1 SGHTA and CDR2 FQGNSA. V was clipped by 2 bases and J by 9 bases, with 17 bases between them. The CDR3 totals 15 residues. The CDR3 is CASSLLGQGKGPQHF. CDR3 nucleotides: TGTGCCAGCAGCTTATTGGGCCAGGGGAAGGGGCCCCAGCATTTT.

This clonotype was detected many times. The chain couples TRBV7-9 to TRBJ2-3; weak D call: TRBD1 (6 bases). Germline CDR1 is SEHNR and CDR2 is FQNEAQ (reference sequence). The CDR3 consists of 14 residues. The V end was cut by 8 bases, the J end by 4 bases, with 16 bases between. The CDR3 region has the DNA TGTGCCAGCCCCCCCAGGGGTATCGCAGATACGCAGTATTTT. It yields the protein CASPPRGIADTQYF.

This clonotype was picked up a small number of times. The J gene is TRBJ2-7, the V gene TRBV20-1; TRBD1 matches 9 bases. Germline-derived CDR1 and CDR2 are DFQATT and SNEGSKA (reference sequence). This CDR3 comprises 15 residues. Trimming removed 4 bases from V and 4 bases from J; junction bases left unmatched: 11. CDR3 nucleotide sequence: TGCAGTGCTATAAGTACGGGACAGGGATTGTACGAGCAGTACTTC. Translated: CSAISTGQGLYEQYF.

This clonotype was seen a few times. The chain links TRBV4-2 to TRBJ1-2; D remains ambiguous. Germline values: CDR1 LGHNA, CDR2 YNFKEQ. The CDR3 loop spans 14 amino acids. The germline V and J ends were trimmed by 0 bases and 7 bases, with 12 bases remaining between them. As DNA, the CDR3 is TGTGCCAGCAGCCAAGAACAAGGGATAAGTGGCTACACCTTC. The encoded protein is CASSQEQGISGYTF.

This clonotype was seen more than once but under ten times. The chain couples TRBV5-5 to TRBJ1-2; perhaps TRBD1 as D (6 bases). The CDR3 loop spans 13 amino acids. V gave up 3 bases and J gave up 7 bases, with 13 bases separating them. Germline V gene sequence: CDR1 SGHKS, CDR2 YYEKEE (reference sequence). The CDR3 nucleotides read TGTGCCAGCAGCTCGACAGGAGGTAGTGGCTACACCTTC. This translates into CASSSTGGSGYTF.

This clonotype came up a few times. This CDR3 is CSVEDDRETYNEQFF. The CDR3 region has the DNA TGCAGCGTTGAGGACGACAGGGAAACCTACAATGAGCAGTTCTTC. V usage is TRBV29-1 and J usage is TRBJ2-1, with TRBD1 matching over 7 bases. With V trimmed by 3 bases and J by 2 bases, 7 bases remained unmatched. Germline lookup yields CDR1 SQVTM and CDR2 ANQGSEA. The CDR3 is 15 amino acids.

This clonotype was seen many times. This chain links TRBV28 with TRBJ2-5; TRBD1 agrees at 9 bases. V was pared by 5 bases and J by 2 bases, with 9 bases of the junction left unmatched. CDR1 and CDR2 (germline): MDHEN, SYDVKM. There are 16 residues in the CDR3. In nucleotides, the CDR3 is TGTGCCAGCAGTCCTACCGGGACAGGGATACAAGAGACCCAGTACTTC. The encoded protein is CASSPTGTGIQETQYF.

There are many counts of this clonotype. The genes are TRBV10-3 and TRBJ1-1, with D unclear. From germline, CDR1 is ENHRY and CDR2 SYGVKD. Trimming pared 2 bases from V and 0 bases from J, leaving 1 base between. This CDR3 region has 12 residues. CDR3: CAISEMNTEAFF. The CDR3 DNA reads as TGTGCCATCAGTGAGATGAACACTGAAGCTTTCTTT.

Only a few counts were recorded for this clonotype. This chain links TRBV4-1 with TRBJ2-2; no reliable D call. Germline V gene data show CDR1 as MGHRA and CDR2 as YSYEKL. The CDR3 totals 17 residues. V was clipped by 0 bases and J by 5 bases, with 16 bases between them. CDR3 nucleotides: TGCGCCAGCAGCCAAGATATCGCAACTCAGAGGACCGGGGAGCTGTTTTTT. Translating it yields CASSQDIATQRTGELFF.

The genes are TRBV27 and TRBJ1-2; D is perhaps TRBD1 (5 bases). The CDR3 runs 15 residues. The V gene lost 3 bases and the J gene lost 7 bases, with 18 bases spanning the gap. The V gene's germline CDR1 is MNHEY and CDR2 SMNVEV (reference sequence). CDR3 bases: TGTGCCAGCAGTTTTGGGACTAGCGGGATCCGTGGCTACACCTTC. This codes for CASSFGTSGIRGYTF.

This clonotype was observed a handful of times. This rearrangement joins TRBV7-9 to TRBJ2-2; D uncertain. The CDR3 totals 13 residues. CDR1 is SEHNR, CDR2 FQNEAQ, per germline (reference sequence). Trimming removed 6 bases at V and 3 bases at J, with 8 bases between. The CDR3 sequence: CASRLFYTGELFF. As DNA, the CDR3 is TGTGCCAGCAGGTTGTTTTACACCGGGGAGCTGTTTTTT.

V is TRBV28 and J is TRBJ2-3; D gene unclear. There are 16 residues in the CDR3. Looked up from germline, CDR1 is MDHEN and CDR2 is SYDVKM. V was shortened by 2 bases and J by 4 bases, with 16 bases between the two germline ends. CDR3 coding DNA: TGTGCCAGCAGTTTAGGGCCGTCCGATCCGTCAGATACGCAGTATTTT. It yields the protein CASSLGPSDPSDTQYF.

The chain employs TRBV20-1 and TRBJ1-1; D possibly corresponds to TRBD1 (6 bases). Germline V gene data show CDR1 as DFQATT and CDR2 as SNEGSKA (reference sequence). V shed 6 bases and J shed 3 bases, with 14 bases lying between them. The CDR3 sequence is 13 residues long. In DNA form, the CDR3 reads TGCAGTGCCCAACAGGGATACTACACTGAAGCTTTCTTT. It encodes CSAQQGYYTEAFF.

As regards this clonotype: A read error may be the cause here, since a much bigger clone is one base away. The DNA of the CDR3 is TGTGCCAGCAGCTTAGAGGCGGGGGGCGTCTACGTGCAGTACTTC. This gives the protein CASSLEAGGVYVQYF. The V call is TRBV7-2, the J call TRBJ2-7; 8 nucleotides line up with TRBD2. The CDR3 is 15 amino acids. The germline CDR1 and CDR2 sequences are SGHTA and FQGNSA.

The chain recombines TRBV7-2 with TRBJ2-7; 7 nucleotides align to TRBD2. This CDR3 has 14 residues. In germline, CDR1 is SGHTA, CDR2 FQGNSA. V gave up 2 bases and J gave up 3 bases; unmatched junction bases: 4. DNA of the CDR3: TGTGCCAGCAGCTTAATGGGAGGGAGCTACGAGCAGTACTTC. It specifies CASSLMGGSYEQYF. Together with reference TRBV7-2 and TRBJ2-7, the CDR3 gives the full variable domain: GAGVSQSPSNKVTEKGKDVELRCDPISGHTALYWYRQSLGQGLEFLIYFQGNSAPDKSGLPSDRFSAERTGGSVSTLTIQRTQQEDSAVYLCASSLMGGSYEQYFGPGTRLTVT.

The CDR3 protein is CASSPRRLYEQYF. The CDR3 bases are TGTGCCAGCAGCCCCAGGCGCCTCTACGAGCAGTACTTC. The chain carries TRBV5-8 and TRBJ2-7; D is unclear. The germline CDR1 and CDR2 sequences are SGHTS and YDEGEE. V was pared by 4 bases and J by 3 bases, with 11 bases between. CDR3 length equals 13 residues.

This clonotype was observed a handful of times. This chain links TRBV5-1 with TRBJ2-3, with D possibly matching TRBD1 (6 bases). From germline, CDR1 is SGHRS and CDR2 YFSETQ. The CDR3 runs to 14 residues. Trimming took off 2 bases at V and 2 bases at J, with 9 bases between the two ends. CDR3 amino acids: CASSLQGFTDTQYF. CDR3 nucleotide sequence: TGCGCCAGCAGCTTACAGGGCTTCACAGATACGCAGTATTTT.

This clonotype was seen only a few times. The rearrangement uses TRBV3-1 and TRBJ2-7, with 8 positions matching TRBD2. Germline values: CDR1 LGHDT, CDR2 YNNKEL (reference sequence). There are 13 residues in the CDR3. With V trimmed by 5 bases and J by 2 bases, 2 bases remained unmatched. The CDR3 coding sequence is TGTGCCAGCAGCAACGGGGGGGCCTACGAGCAGTACTTC. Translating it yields CASSNGGAYEQYF.

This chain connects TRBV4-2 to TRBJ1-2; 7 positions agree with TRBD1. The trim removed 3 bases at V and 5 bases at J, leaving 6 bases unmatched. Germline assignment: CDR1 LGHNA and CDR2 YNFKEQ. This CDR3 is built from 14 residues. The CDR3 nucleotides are TGTGCCAGCAGCCACACCGACAGGGTATATGGCTACACCTTC. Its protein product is CASSHTDRVYGYTF.

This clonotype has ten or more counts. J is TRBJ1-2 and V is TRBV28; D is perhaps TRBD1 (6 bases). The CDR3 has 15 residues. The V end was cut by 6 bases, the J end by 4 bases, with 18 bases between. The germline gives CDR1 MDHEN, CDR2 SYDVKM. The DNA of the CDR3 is TGTGCCAGCAGAAAATCCATGGACAGACTCTATGGCTACACCTTC. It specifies CASRKSMDRLYGYTF.

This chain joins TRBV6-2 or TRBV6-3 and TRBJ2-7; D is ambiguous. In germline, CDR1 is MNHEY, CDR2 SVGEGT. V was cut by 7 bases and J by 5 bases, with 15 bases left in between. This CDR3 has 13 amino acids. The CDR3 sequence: CASKRRDRDEQYF. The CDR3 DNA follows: TGTGCCAGCAAGAGAAGGGATCGGGACGAGCAGTACTTC.

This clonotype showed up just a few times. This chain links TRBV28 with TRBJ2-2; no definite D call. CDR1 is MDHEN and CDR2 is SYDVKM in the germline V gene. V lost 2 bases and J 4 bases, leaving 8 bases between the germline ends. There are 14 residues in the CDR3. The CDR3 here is CASSLMLSTGELFF. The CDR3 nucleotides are TGTGCCAGCAGTTTAATGCTCTCCACCGGGGAGCTGTTTTTT.

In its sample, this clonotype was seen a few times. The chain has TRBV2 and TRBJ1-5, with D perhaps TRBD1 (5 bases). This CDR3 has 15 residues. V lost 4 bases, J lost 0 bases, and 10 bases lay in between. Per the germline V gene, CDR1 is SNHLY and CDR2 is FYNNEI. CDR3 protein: CASSGGAGSNQPQHF. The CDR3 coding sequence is TGTGCCAGCAGTGGAGGGGCCGGTAGCAATCAGCCCCAGCATTTT.

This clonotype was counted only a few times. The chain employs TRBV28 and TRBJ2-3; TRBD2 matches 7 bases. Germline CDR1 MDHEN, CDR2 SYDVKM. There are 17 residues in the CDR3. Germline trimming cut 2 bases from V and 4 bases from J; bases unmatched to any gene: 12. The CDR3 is CASSLAGQRGGSDTQYF. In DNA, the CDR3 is TGTGCCAGCAGTTTAGCGGGCCAGCGGGGCGGGTCAGATACGCAGTATTTT.

CDR3 nucleotides: TGTGCCAGCAGCGTTTCAGGTATTAGCACAGATACGCAGTATTTT. This encodes CASSVSGISTDTQYF. V and J are TRBV9 and TRBJ2-3, with D hard to call. The CDR3 has 15 amino acids. Between the trimmed V and J ends, which lost 2 bases and 0 bases, there was a span of 10 bases. Germline V CDR1 and CDR2: SGDLS, YYNGEE.

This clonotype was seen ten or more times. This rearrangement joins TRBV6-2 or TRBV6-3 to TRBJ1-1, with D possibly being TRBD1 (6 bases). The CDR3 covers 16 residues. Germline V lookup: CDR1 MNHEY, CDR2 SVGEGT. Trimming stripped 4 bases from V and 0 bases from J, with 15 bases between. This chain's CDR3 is CASSWDTGSMNTEAFF. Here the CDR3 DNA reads TGTGCCAGCAGTTGGGACACCGGGTCCATGAACACTGAAGCTTTCTTT.

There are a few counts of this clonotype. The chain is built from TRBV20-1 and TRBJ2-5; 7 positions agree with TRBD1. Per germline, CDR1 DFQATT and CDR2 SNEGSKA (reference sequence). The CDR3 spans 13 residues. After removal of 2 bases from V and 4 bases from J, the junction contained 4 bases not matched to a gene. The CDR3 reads CSARPQGRETQYF. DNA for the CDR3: TGCAGTGCTAGACCACAGGGGCGAGAGACCCAGTACTTC.

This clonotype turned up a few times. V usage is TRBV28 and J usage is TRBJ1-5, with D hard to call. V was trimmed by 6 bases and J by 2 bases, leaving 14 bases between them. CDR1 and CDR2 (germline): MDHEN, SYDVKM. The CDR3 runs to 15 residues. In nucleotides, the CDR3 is TGTGCCAGCAGCCATCCCAGCAAACGCAATCAGCCCCAGCATTTT. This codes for CASSHPSKRNQPQHF.